This T cell receptor (beta chain) was sequenced for a study of blood T cell repertoires in COVID-19. Study at large: Acute and convalescent COVID-19 samples came from the United States, Italy and Spain.

Original processing methods: Scientists estimated how many nucleated cells there were by amplifying reference gene primers. The data were produced by immunoSEQ multiplex PCR, yet TCRdb's version contains in-frame clones alone and is incomplete. For V, J and clone size, that table is used; D and trimming come from the DNA. The sample holds a few hundred thousand clones, more than 70% seen once. V lost 4 bases and J 4 bases, leaving 11 bases between the germline ends. Germline CDR1 is MNHEY and CDR2 is SVGEGT. This CDR3 has 14 amino acids. The chain carries TRBV6-2 or TRBV6-3 and TRBJ2-4; D remains ambiguous. Sequencing was performed on peripheral blood. The source is a man aged 45 to 65 with active or convalescent COVID-19. The CDR3 DNA reads as TGTGCCAGCAGTTCGGCACAGCTAAAAAACATTCAGTACTTC. Its translation is CASSSAQLKNIQYF.